The T cell receptor gamma chain described here comes from a study of Vδ1+ human thymocytes. Remarks on this clone: Its antigen remains unknown.

RNA was extracted from the cells and then reverse transcribed. The CDR3 regions were amplified by multiplex PCR from V-gene primers to a constant-region primer. TCRdb re-called clones from the multiplex PCR reads via CATT. The sample lists 30,000 to 45,000 gamma-chain clones; 20% to 25% were seen once. The CDR3 runs 16 residues. In germline, CDR1 is VENAVY, CDR2 YDSYNSRV. Trimming took 2 bases from V and 1 from J; bases not matched to a gene: 7. Study results and limitations: Bulk data may be misread because of unexpected Vdelta2 sequences. TRG sequences recurred across donors, whereas TRD sequences stayed essentially private. In the thymus, TRG and TRD repertoires looked highly polyclonal with Gaussian CDR3 lengths.

Sequences were obtained from Vdelta1+ gamma-delta thymocytes from the thymus. Subset reported: FACS-sorted CD3+ TCRalphabeta- TCRVdelta1+ TCRVdelta2- thymocytes. The sequence was obtained from a girl less than two years old who had congenital heart surgery. The chain uses TRGV8 and TRGJP2. The CDR3 DNA reads TGTGCCACCTGGGATAACAAAGGTAGTAGTGATTGGATCAAGACGTTT. This gives the protein CATWDNKGSSDWIKTF.